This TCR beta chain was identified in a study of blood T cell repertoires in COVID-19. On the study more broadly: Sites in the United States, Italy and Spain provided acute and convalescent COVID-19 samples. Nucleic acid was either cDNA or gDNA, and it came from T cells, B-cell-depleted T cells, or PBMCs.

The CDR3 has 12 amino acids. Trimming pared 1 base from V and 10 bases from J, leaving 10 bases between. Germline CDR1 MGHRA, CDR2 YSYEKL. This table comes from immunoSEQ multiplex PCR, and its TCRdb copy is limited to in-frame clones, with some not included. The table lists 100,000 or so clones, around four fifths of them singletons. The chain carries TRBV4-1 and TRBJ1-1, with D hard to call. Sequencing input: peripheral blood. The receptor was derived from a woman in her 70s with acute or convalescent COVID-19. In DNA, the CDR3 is TGCGCCAGCAGCCAAGGGGCTTCGCCAGCTTTCTTT. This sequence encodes CASSQGASPAFF.